These 29 T cell receptor beta chains came from one sample sequenced in a study of blood T cell repertoires in COVID-19. Repertoires were generated with immunoSEQ multiplex PCR, while TCRdb's copy carries only in-frame clones and drops some. Seen here are approximately 15,000 clones, about 93% observed once, and the top ten hold around 4.7%. The sequenced material came from peripheral blood. The source of these receptors is a man in his sixties with active COVID-19.

The chain is built from TRBV19 and TRBJ1-2, with D possibly matching TRBD1 (6 bases). V dropped 6 bases and J dropped 8 bases, with 16 bases sitting between them. This CDR3 region has 13 residues. In germline, CDR1 is LNHDA, CDR2 SQIVND (reference sequence). The CDR3 loop reads CASRQGGRSGYTF. The CDR3 nucleotides are TGTGCCAGTAGACAAGGGGGTAGGAGCGGCTACACCTTC.

The chain carries TRBV28 and TRBJ1-2; 10 bases fit TRBD1. J was trimmed by 5 bases and V by 4 bases; bases with no gene match: 7. The CDR3 totals 15 residues. Germline V lookup: CDR1 MDHEN, CDR2 SYDVKM. CDR3 sequence (DNA): TGTGCCAGCAGTTCCCTCCGGACAGGGGGATATGGCTACACCTTC. It translates to CASSSLRTGGYGYTF.

The V and J genes are TRBV28 and TRBJ2-2; D perhaps matches TRBD1 (6 bases). The CDR3 is 16 residues long. The germline CDR1 and CDR2 sequences are MDHEN and SYDVKM. Trimming cost V 7 bases and J 7 bases, with 22 bases left between them. This CDR3 reads CASTPPRRGNYGELFF. The CDR3 DNA is TGTGCCAGCACCCCCCCTCGCAGGGGAAACTACGGGGAGCTGTTTTTT.

The rearrangement joins TRBV29-1 to TRBJ1-4; D not resolved. CDR1 SQVTM and CDR2 ANQGSEA come from the germline V gene. V lost 6 bases and J lost 4, with 9 bases in between. This CDR3 region has 12 residues. The CDR3 region is CSVGDFNEKLFF. The CDR3 region has the DNA TGCAGCGTCGGGGATTTTAATGAAAAACTGTTTTTT. The whole variable domain, remainder taken from reference TRBV29-1 and TRBJ1-4, is SAVISQKPSRDICQRGTSLTIQCQVDSQVTMMFWYRQQPGQSLTLIATANQGSEATYESGFVIDKFPISRPNLTFSTLTVSNMSPEDSSIYLCSVGDFNEKLFFGSGTQLSVL.

The rearrangement joins TRBV14 to TRBJ2-1, with D possibly matching TRBD2 (5 bases). Deletions cut 3 bases from V and 0 bases from J, with 21 bases between. CDR1 is SGHDN and CDR2 is FVKESK in the germline V gene. CDR3 length equals 19 residues. In nucleotides, the CDR3 is TGTGCCAGCAGCCAGGACTGGGCGGGCACACCCAGCTCCTACAATGAGCAGTTCTTC. Translating it yields CASSQDWAGTPSSYNEQFF. Looking up the rest from reference TRBV14 and TRBJ2-1 gives the full variable domain: EAGVTQFPSHSVIEKGQTVTLRCDPISGHDNLYWYRRVMGKEIKFLLHFVKESKQDESGMPNNRFLAERTGGTYSTLKVQPAELEDSGVYFCASSQDWAGTPSSYNEQFFGPGTRLTVL.

The V and J genes are TRBV14 and TRBJ2-7; possible D gene TRBD2, 5 bases. This CDR3 spans 13 amino acids. V dropped 1 base and J dropped 10 bases, with 14 bases sitting between them. Per germline, CDR1 SGHDN and CDR2 FVKESK. The CDR3 reads CASSQVGTSSQYV. DNA of the CDR3: TGTGCCAGCAGCCAAGTTGGTACTAGTAGTCAGTACGTC.

V is TRBV2 and J is TRBJ1-6; D call uncertain. V was clipped by 8 bases and J by 14 bases, with 19 bases between them. Germline lookup yields CDR1 SNHLY and CDR2 FYNNEI. CDR3 length: 13 amino acids. This chain's CDR3 is CASGASELKSLHF. Written as DNA, the CDR3 is TGTGCCAGCGGCGCCTCGGAGTTGAAGTCCCTCCACTTT.

The gene calls are TRBV7-2 and TRBJ2-3; 8 nucleotides match TRBD2. This CDR3 comprises 16 residues. The junction had 11 bases not matched to a gene; V was cut back by 6 bases and J by 3 bases. CDR1 SGHTA and CDR2 FQGNSA come from the germline V gene. The CDR3 protein is CASSSPAGGLTDTQYF. The CDR3 DNA sequence: TGTGCCAGCAGTTCTCCCGCGGGGGGCTTAACAGATACGCAGTATTTT.

The chain joins TRBV4-1 to TRBJ1-4; no firm D call. V shed 0 bases and J shed 8 bases, with 16 bases lying between them. The CDR3 contains 16 residues. Germline V lookup: CDR1 MGHRA, CDR2 YSYEKL. The CDR3 region has the DNA TGCGCCAGCAGCCAAGATCGGGCAGGCGAGGGCGAAAAACTGTTTTTT. Translating gives CASSQDRAGEGEKLFF.

V is TRBV20-1 and J is TRBJ1-2; D ambiguous. The CDR3 is 12 amino acids. The V end was cut by 3 bases, the J end by 3 bases, with 8 bases between. Germline CDR1 and CDR2: DFQATT and SNEGSKA (reference sequence). This CDR3 is CSASAKYYGYTF. The CDR3 nucleotides read TGCAGTGCTAGTGCTAAGTACTATGGCTACACCTTC.

The rearrangement links TRBV18 to TRBJ1-2; TRBD1 matches at 11 bases. V trimming: 2 bases; J trimming: 6 bases; junction bases outside the gene matches: 8. Germline CDR1 is KGHSH and CDR2 is LQKENI. The CDR3 covers 16 residues. The CDR3 loop reads CASSPIGTGGNDGYTF. CDR3 nucleotides: TGTGCCAGCTCACCAATTGGGACAGGGGGAAATGATGGCTACACCTTC.

The CDR3 region is CSVEDRVVGEQYF. The CDR3 DNA is TGCAGCGTTGAAGACAGGGTAGTGGGCGAGCAGTACTTC. The J gene is TRBJ2-7, the V gene TRBV29-1, with TRBD1 as a possible D gene (5 bases). The CDR3 totals 13 residues. Per germline, CDR1 SQVTM and CDR2 ANQGSEA. Trimming cost V 0 bases and J 6 bases, with 12 bases left between them.

The chain carries TRBV29-1 and TRBJ2-1; D not certain. Trimming shortened V by 5 bases and J by 0 bases, and 11 bases separated the two germline ends. The germline CDR1 and CDR2 sequences are SQVTM and ANQGSEA. CDR3 size: 14 residues. The CDR3 nucleotides read TGCAGCGTTAGCAATCCTACCTCCTACAATGAGCAGTTCTTC. Protein: CSVSNPTSYNEQFF.

The chain recombines TRBV12-3 or TRBV12-4 with TRBJ2-5, with TRBD1 as a possible D gene (5 bases). Trimming took 5 bases from V and 2 from J, leaving 9 bases between them. This CDR3 contains 13 residues. CDR3 amino acids: CASSPGRQETQYF. The CDR3 bases are TGTGCCAGCAGTCCAGGGCGACAAGAGACCCAGTACTTC.

DNA of the CDR3: TGCGCCAGCAGTTACCCAAGCCGAGGAGGAGGCACTGAAGCTTTCTTT. Translating gives CASSYPSRGGGTEAFF. The rearrangement links TRBV4-1 to TRBJ1-1, with unresolved D. V lost 6 bases to trimming and J lost 4 bases, with 21 bases between them. CDR3 length equals 16 residues. Germline CDR1 MGHRA, CDR2 YSYEKL.

The CDR3 DNA sequence: TGCGCCAGCAGCCTCGGGACTAGCGAGACCGGGGAGCTGTTTTTT. Translating gives CASSLGTSETGELFF. The chain carries TRBV5-1 and TRBJ2-2, with 10 positions matching TRBD2. The CDR3 extends over 15 amino acids. The junction had 5 bases not matched to a gene; V was cut back by 4 bases and J by 5 bases. Germline values: CDR1 SGHRS, CDR2 YFSETQ.

V and J are TRBV5-1 and TRBJ2-7; D possibly corresponds to TRBD1 (5 bases). This CDR3 region has 15 residues. From germline, CDR1 is SGHRS and CDR2 YFSETQ. Trimming took 4 bases from V and 3 from J, leaving 17 bases between them. The chain's CDR3 is CASSLSRVTSYEQYF. In DNA, the CDR3 is TGCGCCAGCAGCCTGTCCAGGGTCACGAGCTACGAGCAGTACTTC.

In DNA, the CDR3 is TGTGCCAGCAGCGTCGAGACAGGTGTTGACTACAATGAGCAGTTCTTC. Protein: CASSVETGVDYNEQFF. This chain connects TRBV9 to TRBJ2-1; a weak D match, TRBD1 (6 bases). The CDR3 loop spans 16 amino acids. Germline CDR1 and CDR2: SGDLS and YYNGEE. Trimming removed 2 bases at V and 3 bases at J, with 15 bases between.

The chain employs TRBV10-2 and TRBJ2-3; 8 nucleotides line up with TRBD2. The CDR3 is made up of 16 amino acids. Germline values: CDR1 WSHSY, CDR2 SAAADI. Unmatched junction bases numbered 7, after V lost 4 bases and J lost 1 base. This CDR3 reads CASSVGVAGRTDTQYF. The CDR3, as DNA: TGCGCCAGCAGTGTTGGGGTAGCGGGGCGCACAGATACGCAGTATTTT.

This chain connects TRBV19 to TRBJ1-6, with TRBD1 as a possible D gene (5 bases). The V gene's germline CDR1 is LNHDA and CDR2 SQIVND (reference sequence). V was pared by 4 bases and J by 4 bases, with 8 bases between. The CDR3 has 14 amino acids. The CDR3 loop is CASSKQEYNSPLHF. Written as DNA, the CDR3 is TGTGCCAGTAGTAAACAGGAGTATAATTCACCCCTCCACTTT. Drawing the rest from reference TRBV19 and TRBJ1-6, the complete variable domain is DGGITQSPKYLFRKEGQNVTLSCEQNLNHDAMYWYRQDPGQGLRLIYYSQIVNDFQKGDIAEGYSVSREKKESFPLTVTSAQKNPTAFYLCASSKQEYNSPLHFGNGTRLTVT.

This clone was recorded once. The V gene is TRBV7-9, the J gene TRBJ1-5; 11 bases align to TRBD1. The CDR3 runs 17 residues. J gave up 2 bases and V 3 bases, and 6 bases lay outside the gene matches. The germline gives CDR1 SEHNR, CDR2 FQNEAQ (reference sequence). The CDR3 nucleotides read TGTGCCAGCAGCTTCGGACAGGGGGCATTTGGCAATCAGCCCCAGCATTTT. Amino acid sequence: CASSFGQGAFGNQPQHF.

The chain carries TRBV7-9 and TRBJ2-1; 7 bases agree with TRBD1. CDR1 and CDR2 from the germline V gene are SEHNR and FQNEAQ (reference sequence). The V and J ends lost 5 bases and 6 bases, in that order; junction bases with no gene match: 10. The CDR3 length is 15 residues. In DNA form, the CDR3 reads TGTGCCAGCAGCCAAGACAGGGTATCAAGCAATGAGCAGTTCTTC. Its translation: CASSQDRVSSNEQFF. The complete variable domain, with remaining parts taken from reference TRBV7-9 and TRBJ2-1, reads DTGVSQNPRHKITKRGQNVTFRCDPISEHNRLYWYRQTLGQGPEFLTYFQNEAQLEKSRLLSDRFSAERPKGSFSTLEIQRTEQGDSAMYLCASSQDRVSSNEQFFGPGTRLTVL.

CDR3: CASSSQGSNQPQHF. Here the CDR3 DNA reads TGTGCCAGTAGTTCACAGGGCAGCAATCAGCCCCAGCATTTT. V gene TRBV19 combines with J gene TRBJ1-5; D may be TRBD1 (6 bases). The CDR3 has 14 residues. Looked up from germline, CDR1 is LNHDA and CDR2 is SQIVND (reference sequence). V lost 5 bases and J 1 base, leaving 9 bases between the germline ends. Supplemented by reference TRBV19 and TRBJ1-5, the full variable domain reads DGGITQSPKYLFRKEGQNVTLSCEQNLNHDAMYWYRQDPGQGLRLIYYSQIVNDFQKGDIAEGYSVSREKKESFPLTVTSAQKNPTAFYLCASSSQGSNQPQHFGDGTRLSIL.

The chain is built from TRBV9 and TRBJ1-3, with unresolved D. Germline V gives CDR1 SGDLS, CDR2 YYNGEE. Trimming removed 1 base at V and 3 bases at J, with 8 bases between. The CDR3 contains 14 residues. The CDR3 nucleotides are TGTGCCAGCAGCGTAACGGGGTATGGAAACACCATATATTTT. It translates to CASSVTGYGNTIYF.

The gene calls are TRBV3-1 (or the pseudogene TRBV3-2) and TRBJ1-1; 9 bases are shared with TRBD1. Germline CDR1 and CDR2: LGHDT and YNNKEL (reference sequence). With V trimmed by 2 bases and J by 3 bases, 1 base remained unmatched. This CDR3 contains 14 residues. The CDR3 bases are TGTGCCAGCAGCCAATGGACAGGGGACACTGAAGCTTTCTTT. Its protein product is CASSQWTGDTEAFF.

J is TRBJ1-1 and V is TRBV3-1 (or the pseudogene TRBV3-2); possibly TRBD1 for D (6 bases). Germline CDR1 is LGHDT and CDR2 is YNNKEL (reference sequence). CDR3 length: 14 amino acids. The germline V and J ends were trimmed by 7 bases and 5 bases, with 17 bases remaining between them. CDR3 sequence (DNA): TGTGCCAGCACCAAAAGAGGGGGAGGGACTGAAGCTTTCTTT. Protein sequence: CASTKRGGGTEAFF.

The V call is TRBV2, the J call TRBJ2-3, with D possibly matching TRBD2 (5 bases). Per the germline V gene, CDR1 is SNHLY and CDR2 is FYNNEI. Trimming took off 8 bases at V and 0 bases at J, with 12 bases between the two ends. The CDR3 has 14 amino acids. The DNA for the CDR3 is TGTGCCAGCTGCTTAGCGCCAAGCACAGATACGCAGTATTTT. Amino acids: CASCLAPSTDTQYF.

This clone came up a few times. A read error may produce the germline difference seen at one junction end. The genes are TRBV27 and TRBJ2-1; no clear D gene. The CDR3 sequence is 18 residues long. The germline V gene encodes CDR1 MNHEY and CDR2 SMNVEV (reference sequence). The CDR3 protein is CASSSERLTFISHNEQFF. CDR3 nucleotides: TGTGCCAGCAGTTCCGAACGACTGACCTTCATCTCCCACAATGAGCAGTTCTTC.

The rearrangement uses TRBV10-2 and TRBJ1-2, with TRBD1 matching over 8 bases. The CDR3 runs 14 residues. Germline V gives CDR1 WSHSY, CDR2 SAAADI. With 2 bases clipped from V and 4 bases from J, the junction kept 3 bases outside the gene matches. The CDR3 DNA follows: TGCGCCAGCAGTGAGGGTGGACAGGGCTATGGCTACACCTTC. Translation: CASSEGGQGYGYTF.